This T cell receptor beta chain is from a study of radiation and T cells in renal cell carcinoma. This table comes from immunoSEQ multiplex PCR, and its TCRdb copy is limited to in-frame clones, with some not included. The sample shows roughly 120,000 clones, approximately 80% of them seen only once. Time point defined: blood 2 weeks post-SBRT. Indicated treatment: 15 Gy SBRT to primary tumor, nephrectomy 4 weeks later. The clonotype originates from a woman aged 55-69 years with renal cell carcinoma. This specimen consisted of blood, obtained from a patient whose treatment included radiotherapy and nephrectomy.

The CDR3 nucleotides read TGTGCCATCAGCGCTTTCGAGGGGGACGTCTATGGCTACACCTTC. Translation gives CAISAFEGDVYGYTF. The chain employs TRBV10-3 and TRBJ1-2, with D perhaps TRBD1 (6 bases). The CDR3 has 15 residues. The V and J ends lost 6 bases and 4 bases respectively, with 18 bases between them. Per the germline V gene, CDR1 is ENHRY and CDR2 is SYGVKD.